This TCR beta chain was identified during a study of shared clonotypes between healthy human individuals (dated by TCRdb to 2018 to 2021). In the study overall: A couple of women and a few men aged 18 to 49 years were included in the cohort. For each donor, CD4 naive and CD4 memory were each run on three plates, CD8 naive on two plates, and CD8 memory on one plate. The study deeply sequenced blood TCR repertoires of five healthy adults to estimate repertoire size and the extent of clonotype sharing between individuals. To increase sequencing depth and limit assay-specific biases, different laboratories used diverse techniques to prepare libraries and sequence TCR repertoires. Per donor, leukapheresis produced somewhere between about 0.9 and 9 billion PBMCs.

Using the deep immunoSEQ assay, TCR CDR3 regions were amplified from genomic DNA by multiplex PCR. Extracted genomic DNA from each cell subset was spread evenly across all wells of several immunoSEQ 96-well plates, with each plate serving as a replicate. Each replicate PCR for sorted subsets received around 0.2 ug genomic DNA, equal to 28,000 or so T cell genomes. The purified libraries were quantified using a Qubit 3.0 fluorometer, sized with a Bioanalyzer 2100, and then quantified again using the KAPA Library Quantification kit. Every immunoSEQ 96-well plate was sequenced on a dedicated single-read 150-cycle Illumina NextSeq 550 flow cell. From the authors' description of their analysis: Because only junctional sequences without quality scores were contained in the immunoSEQ output, filtering matching that applied to full-length reads could not be performed. To assign V/J genes and CDR3, sequences were annotated against IMGT germline references using PyIR, a Python wrapper for IgBLAST v1.9. Any read was removed if the V/J assignment was weak (E-value above 1e-6), the CDR3 was missing, or the read contained stop codons, out-of-frame junctions, or ambiguous translated residues. V3J clonotypes were defined as sequences sharing an identical inferred V gene, J gene, and CDR3 amino acid sequence. The percentage overlap between two repertoires was calculated by dividing the number of shared unique clonotypes by the size of the smaller repertoire. Three approaches were used to assess repertoire richness: RTK rarefaction, the Chao1 estimator, and Recon v2.1 estimates of unobserved clonotypes. OLGA was used to compute generation probabilities for all TCRbeta clonotypes that the gDNA method yielded from a handful of donors. Not all clones reach the TCRdb copy of this immuneACCESS table, which keeps in-frame sequences only. Checked studies attribute under half of the gap to unresolved V genes and leave the rest unexplained. V, J and clone size reflect that table, while D and trimming were determined from the DNA. Present in this sample are hundreds of thousands of clones, about 78% of which were seen just once. About 2% of the sample is held by the ten biggest clonotypes.

For this clone: Its antigen is currently not known. No quality values exist for individual bases; no much larger clone is one base distant.

The CDR3 runs 15 residues from the cysteine to the phenylalanine. The retained sequence is limited to the CDR3, 45 bases, with the frame set at the first base. V was cut back by 5 bases and J by 2 bases, leaving a gap of 10 bases between them. CDR1 and CDR2 are read off the germline V gene as MRHNA and SNTAGT. The paper's findings and limits, for the study overall: Sampling was restricted to blood, and TCR repertoires in tissues likely differ from the TCR repertoires found in blood. Because the study included a small number of donors, the genetic and exposure-history diversity represented was limited. Naive subsets generally had larger estimated clonotype richness than memory subsets did. Even with the large sequencing depth, rarefaction of the sorted-subset datasets indicated that sequencing was incomplete. Higher generation probabilities were observed for clonotypes shared by all four sorted-subset donors than for non-shared clonotypes. About 5% of naive CD4, around 4% of naive CD8, approximately 2.2% of memory CD4, and about 0.4% of memory CD8 clonotypes were shared across a few donors. Pairwise subsampling indicated that sequencing depth was expected to affect the degree of clonotype sharing among donors.

The donors were healthy, HIV-negative adults who had no recently reported acute infections or vaccinations. Every donor was a Caucasian adult residing in Nashville, Tennessee, USA. Magnetic negative selection was used to enrich CD4+ T cells, after which naive cells were positively selected on CD45RA and the negative fraction became the memory subset. After blood collection by leukapheresis, PBMCs were isolated using Ficoll-Histopaque density gradient centrifugation and then cryopreserved in the vapor phase of liquid nitrogen. Analytical flow cytometry was used to check the purity and quantity of each magnetically sorted T cell population. Each sorted fraction had its genomic DNA isolated and then quantified by UV absorbance on a Nanodrop 2000c.

The rearrangement combines TRBV6-4 with TRBJ2-6; tentative D gene TRBD2, with 5 bases matching. Sample: memory CD4+ T cells sorted from blood. Sample cell subset or site, as interpreted from the label and publication: CD45RA-negative fraction. The receptor was isolated from a woman aged 25 to 39 in good health. The DNA sequence is TGTGCCAGCAGTACGGACTCCACTGGGGCCAACGTCCTGACTTTC. Its amino acids are CASSTDSTGANVLTF.